Listed below are T cell receptor beta chains from one sample, sequenced in a study of blood T cell repertoires in COVID-19. The repertoire was sequenced with immunoSEQ multiplex PCR; TCRdb's copy has only in-frame clones and lacks some. Of 180,000 or so clones listed, roughly 80% are singletons. Input material: PBMCs or T cells enriched from blood (not recorded which). These receptors were collected from a man in his forties who had recovered from COVID-19. Both conserved end residues are part of each CDR3. D genes are given only for firm matches.

V	J	D	CDR3	DNA
TRBV6-2/TRBV6-3	TRBJ1-2	-	CASSYPSLGSVYGYTF	TGTGCCAGCAGTTATCCGTCGCTGGGTAGCGTCTATGGCTACACCTTC
TRBV5-1	TRBJ1-6	-	CASTLSIPGQGSNSPLHF	TGCGCCAGCACCTTAAGCATTCCGGGACAAGGTTCCAATTCACCCCTCCACTTT
TRBV12-3/TRBV12-4	TRBJ1-1	-	CASSQGVNTEAFF	TGTGCCAGCAGTCAGGGCGTGAACACTGAAGCTTTCTTT
TRBV10-2	TRBJ1-4	TRBD1	CASRGTGWTNEKLFF	TGCGCCAGCAGGGGGACAGGGTGGACTAATGAAAAACTGTTTTTT
TRBV18	TRBJ2-7	-	CASSPPRLSPSYEQYF	TGTGCCAGCTCACCCCCTCGGTTGTCCCCGTCCTACGAGCAGTACTTC
TRBV5-1	TRBJ1-1	-	CASSLGRFLMNTEAFF	TGCGCCAGCAGCTTGGGTAGATTCTTAATGAACACTGAAGCTTTCTTT
TRBV30	TRBJ1-5	-	CAWSKGVTQPQHF	TGTGCCTGGAGTAAAGGGGTCACTCAGCCCCAGCATTTT
TRBV5-1	TRBJ1-2	-	CASSLANGAIYGYTF	TGCGCCAGCAGCTTGGCCAATGGGGCTATCTATGGCTACACCTTC
TRBV3-1/TRBV3-2	TRBJ1-2	-	CASSQDKGRGGYTF	TGTGCCAGCAGCCAAGATAAAGGCAGGGGTGGCTACACCTTC
TRBV6-5	TRBJ2-1	-	CASSTMSGSYNEQFF	TGTGCCAGCAGTACGATGAGCGGCTCCTACAATGAGCAGTTCTTC
TRBV20-1	TRBJ1-2	-	CSASSLQFNYGYTF	TGCAGTGCTAGTTCCCTTCAGTTCAACTATGGCTACACCTTC
TRBV5-4	TRBJ2-6	-	CASSLGGRISGANVLTF	TGTGCCAGCAGCTTGGGGGGCAGGATCTCTGGGGCCAACGTCCTGACTTTC
TRBV5-1	TRBJ1-1	-	CASSSNSLMNTEAFF	TGCGCCAGCAGCTCCAACAGCTTGATGAACACTGAAGCTTTCTTT
TRBV20-1	TRBJ2-1	-	CSADPGLEQFF	TGCAGTGCAGACCCGGGTCTTGAGCAGTTCTTC
TRBV5-8	TRBJ2-2	TRBD2	CASARLAGGPGELFF	TGTGCCAGCGCACGACTAGCGGGGGGGCCCGGGGAGCTGTTTTTT
TRBV5-4	TRBJ2-5	-	CASSPPSQETQYF	TGTGCCAGCAGCCCCCCCAGTCAAGAGACCCAGTACTTC
TRBV18	TRBJ1-1	-	CASSPNPGKNTEAFF	TGTGCCAGCTCACCCAACCCGGGGAAGAACACTGAAGCTTTCTTT
TRBV5-4	TRBJ1-3	-	CASSFEGLSSGNTIYF	TGTGCCAGCAGCTTCGAGGGTCTCAGCTCTGGAAACACCATATATTTT
TRBV5-1	TRBJ1-3	TRBD1	CASSPQTGTGNTIYF	TGCGCCAGCAGCCCCCAGACAGGGACTGGAAACACCATATATTTT
TRBV28	TRBJ2-3	TRBD1	CASSPGGLGEDTQYF	TGTGCCAGCAGTCCAGGGGGCCTCGGCGAAGATACGCAGTATTTT
TRBV5-8	TRBJ2-1	-	CASSPFGSAYNEQFF	TGTGCCAGCAGCCCCTTCGGTAGCGCCTACAATGAGCAGTTCTTC
TRBV4-2	TRBJ2-7	-	CASSQVGPKSYEQYF	TGTGCCAGCAGCCAAGTTGGGCCAAAATCCTACGAGCAGTACTTC